The TCR beta chain described here comes from a study of radiotherapy plus CTLA-4 blockade in lung cancer. Whole-study context: Objective responses arose in 15% to 20% of patients, and 25% to 35% experienced disease control. Study-level points and caveats: Researchers report tumor-derived TCR clones expanding in blood after radiotherapy plus ipilimumab.

This CDR3 spans 17 amino acids. CDR1 is SGHVS, CDR2 FNYEAQ, per germline. The V end lost 3 bases, the J end lost 2 bases, and 17 bases lay between the germline ends. The method was immunoSEQ multiplex PCR; TCRdb's version includes in-frame clones alone and lacks a portion of them. Counted here are around 45,000 clones, about 72% occurring once; the ten biggest clones make up over 8.5%. Receiving focal radiation plus CTLA-4 blockade with ipilimumab were patients who had chemo-refractory metastatic non-small-cell lung cancer. Remarks on this clone: The antigen is not known.

The specimen comprised peripheral blood, sampled from a patient treated with radiotherapy plus ipilimumab. This clonotype was sampled from a human donor with non-small cell lung cancer who had stable disease on radiotherapy plus ipilimumab. The gene calls are TRBV7-6 and TRBJ2-1; unclear D gene. CDR3 region: CASSFLEWTATYNEQFF. The DNA of the CDR3 is TGTGCCAGCAGCTTCCTCGAATGGACGGCCACCTACAATGAGCAGTTCTTC.